These 19 T cell receptor beta chains originate from one sample sequenced in a study of T cell responses to AZD1222 COVID-19 vaccine. The table came from immunoSEQ multiplex PCR; TCRdb's copy has only in-frame clones and leaves some out. Here the sample spans roughly 120,000 clones, about 90% being singletons. The sequencing used peripheral blood, collected 28 days after the second AZD1222 dose. The receptors derive from an adult who received the AZD1222 COVID-19 vaccine.

The rearrangement uses TRBV4-1 and TRBJ2-6; D uncertain. The CDR3 spans 15 residues. Between the trimmed V and J ends, which lost 4 bases and 2 bases, there was a span of 9 bases. CDR1 is MGHRA, CDR2 YSYEKL, per germline. The CDR3 DNA reads TGCGCCAGCAGCCCACGGGCTACTGGGGCCAACGTCCTGACTTTC. It is translated as CASSPRATGANVLTF.

V and J are TRBV7-2 and TRBJ2-1; 8 bases line up with TRBD2. The germline V gene has CDR1 SGHTA and CDR2 FQGNSA. The CDR3 covers 16 residues. The ends lost 2 bases at V and 8 bases at J; junction bases unmatched: 11. The DNA for the CDR3 is TGTGCCAGCAGCTTATCGGGTAGCGGGAAAAGATATGAGCAGTTCTTC. Its translation: CASSLSGSGKRYEQFF.

V gene TRBV5-1 combines with J gene TRBJ2-6; D tentatively reads TRBD1 or TRBD2 (5 bases each). This CDR3 comprises 16 residues. Looked up from germline, CDR1 is SGHRS and CDR2 is YFSETQ. V was cut by 0 bases and J by 4 bases, with 11 bases left in between. The CDR3 here is CASSLVPGPGANVLTF. Here the CDR3 DNA reads TGCGCCAGCAGCTTGGTTCCGGGGCCAGGGGCCAACGTCCTGACTTTC.

The chain is built from TRBV11-1 and TRBJ2-7, with D perhaps matching TRBD1 (5 bases). The CDR3 is made up of 16 amino acids. Germline V gives CDR1 SGHAT, CDR2 FQDESV (reference sequence). V lost 2 bases, J lost 2 bases, and 16 bases lay in between. The CDR3: CASSLSTPTGTYEQYF. Written as DNA, the CDR3 is TGTGCCAGCAGCTTATCCACACCTACAGGCACCTACGAGCAGTACTTC. Full variable domain (missing parts from reference TRBV11-1 and TRBJ2-7): EAEVAQSPRYKITEKSQAVAFWCDPISGHATLYWYRQILGQGPELLVQFQDESVVDDSQLPKDRFSAERLKGVDSTLKIQPAELGDSAMYLCASSLSTPTGTYEQYFGPGTRLTVT.

CDR3 sequence (DNA): TGCGCCAGCAGCGGTGGACAGGGAATGAACACTGAAGCTTTCTTT. It is translated as CASSGGQGMNTEAFF. The chain recombines TRBV5-1 with TRBJ1-1, with 8 bases that match TRBD1. J was trimmed by 0 bases and V by 4 bases; bases with no gene match: 5. Germline V gene lookup returns CDR1 SGHRS and CDR2 YFSETQ. This CDR3 is 15 amino acids long.

The chain uses TRBV7-3 and TRBJ2-1; D gene unclear. Per germline, CDR1 SGHTA and CDR2 FQGTGA. The CDR3 covers 15 residues. V was cut by 5 bases and J by 6 bases, with 17 bases left in between. This chain's CDR3 is CASSPQRVASNEQFF. For the CDR3, the DNA is TGTGCCAGCAGCCCACAGCGCGTGGCAAGCAATGAGCAGTTCTTC.

This chain uses TRBV28 with TRBJ2-2, with 8 bases matching TRBD2. The ends lost 3 bases at V and 6 bases at J; junction bases unmatched: 3. The CDR3 length is 14 residues. Germline loops: CDR1 MDHEN, CDR2 SYDVKM. The CDR3 region has the DNA TGTGCCAGCAGTTTGAGCGGGAGTTCCGGGGAGCTGTTTTTT. Translated, it gives CASSLSGSSGELFF. Variable domain in full (rest from reference TRBV28 and TRBJ2-2): DVKVTQSSRYLVKRTGEKVFLECVQDMDHENMFWYRQDPGLGLRLIYFSYDVKMKEKGDIPEGYSVSREKKERFSLILESASTNQTSMYLCASSLSGSSGELFFGEGSRLTVL.

A note on this clone: At one of its ends the junction is not consistent with the germline gene, which may arise from a read error. The V and J genes are TRBV7-7 and TRBJ2-1, with a tentative D call TRBD2 (5 bases). CDR3 length equals 14 residues. Per germline, CDR1 SSHAT and CDR2 FNYEAQ (reference sequence). The CDR3 sequence: CASSLNAGYNEQFF. The CDR3 coding sequence is TGTGCTAGCAGCTTAAATGCGGGCTACAATGAGCAGTTCTTC.

A word on this clone: Other DNA sequences from this sample encode an identical CDR3 as well. V is TRBV5-5 and J is TRBJ1-5; D not resolved. V lost 0 bases to trimming and J lost 3 bases, with 7 bases between them. Germline lookup yields CDR1 SGHKS and CDR2 YYEKEE (reference sequence). The CDR3 totals 14 residues. The CDR3 sequence: CASSLGEINQPQHF. CDR3 DNA sequence: TGTGCCAGCAGCTTGGGGGAGATCAATCAGCCCCAGCATTTT.

This clone was seen a single time. This sequence joins TRBV4-2 and TRBJ2-1; D gene unclear. This CDR3 is built from 13 residues. Looked up from germline, CDR1 is LGHNA and CDR2 is YNFKEQ. The V end was cut by 0 bases, the J end by 9 bases, with 9 bases between. CDR3 nucleotide sequence: TGTGCCAGCAGCCAAGAAAGGAGTGGTGAGCAGTTCTTC. Amino acids: CASSQERSGEQFF.

V gene TRBV6-4 combines with J gene TRBJ2-7; 8 nucleotides match TRBD1. The J segment lost 3 bases and the V segment lost 3 bases, leaving 7 bases of the junction unmatched. The CDR3 is 15 amino acids. Germline V gene lookup returns CDR1 MRHNA and CDR2 SNTAGT. CDR3 in DNA: TGTGCCAGCAGTGATCGGGGACAGGTTTTCTACGAGCAGTACTTC. Amino acid sequence: CASSDRGQVFYEQYF.

J is TRBJ2-2 and V is TRBV2, with TRBD2 matching 7 bases. The CDR3 covers 15 residues. Germline-derived CDR1 and CDR2 are SNHLY and FYNNEI. Trimming removed 11 bases from V and 0 bases from J; junction bases left unmatched: 9. The CDR3 DNA follows: TGTGCCGGAGATAAGACTAGCTCGAACACCGGGGAGCTGTTTTTT. Protein product: CAGDKTSSNTGELFF.

With regard to this clone: The sample carries other DNA sequences with the same CDR3. This sequence joins TRBV20-1 and TRBJ1-2; D gene unclear. Germline assignment: CDR1 DFQATT and CDR2 SNEGSKA (reference sequence). The CDR3 is 11 residues long. Deletions cut 1 base from V and 5 bases from J, with 5 bases between. CDR3: CSARGGYGYTF. CDR3 nucleotides: TGCAGTGCTAGAGGGGGTTATGGCTACACCTTC.

The rearrangement joins TRBV27 to TRBJ2-7, with 9 bases matching TRBD2. CDR3 length: 14 residues. Germline V gene lookup returns CDR1 MNHEY and CDR2 SMNVEV (reference sequence). The V gene end was trimmed by 3 bases and the J gene end by 5 bases; junction bases not matched to a gene: 5. The CDR3 protein is CASSLSGRHNEQYF. In nucleotides, the CDR3 is TGTGCCAGCAGTTTGAGCGGGAGGCATAACGAGCAGTACTTC.

The chain is built from TRBV12-3 or TRBV12-4 and TRBJ1-1; D not resolved. The CDR3 totals 13 residues. Between the trimmed V and J ends, which lost 2 bases and 3 bases, there was a span of 7 bases. In DNA form, the CDR3 reads TGTGCCAGCAGTTTACCCCCCCACACTGAAGCTTTCTTT. Translation gives CASSLPPHTEAFF.

The rearrangement uses TRBV4-1 and TRBJ1-4; TRBD1 matches 8 bases. The CDR3 covers 16 residues. The V gene's germline CDR1 is MGHRA and CDR2 YSYEKL. Losses at the gene ends were 4 bases for V and 7 bases for J; bases not matched to a gene: 11. The CDR3 nucleotides read TGCGCCAGCAGCCTACTAGGACAGGGAAGGTCTGAAAAACTGTTTTTT. Translated, it gives CASSLLGQGRSEKLFF.

The rearrangement joins TRBV7-3 to TRBJ1-6; 7 bases are a match to TRBD1. Germline V gives CDR1 SGHTA, CDR2 FQGTGA. CDR3 length: 14 residues. V lost 4 bases, J lost 7 bases, and 4 bases stayed unmatched. DNA for the CDR3: TGTGCCAGCAGCTCCGGGACAGCCAATTCACCCCTCCACTTT. Translated, it gives CASSSGTANSPLHF.

V is TRBV10-3 and J is TRBJ1-2; the D gene is possibly TRBD1 (5 bases). The CDR3 is made up of 16 amino acids. The V end was cut by 7 bases, the J end by 4 bases, with 22 bases between. Germline V gene data show CDR1 as ENHRY and CDR2 as SYGVKD. CDR3 sequence (DNA): TGTGCCATCAAAGCCAATTCGGACACCTATAGCTATGGCTACACCTTC. Translation: CAIKANSDTYSYGYTF.

The chain links TRBV30 to TRBJ1-5, with D uncertain. V was cut by 2 bases and J by 1 base, with 6 bases left in between. Germline CDR1 reads GTSNPN; CDR2 reads SVGIG (reference sequence). The CDR3 consists of 13 residues. The chain's CDR3 is CAWSPGSNQPQHF. The DNA for the CDR3 is TGTGCCTGGAGTCCGGGCAGCAATCAGCCCCAGCATTTT. Based on the CDR3 plus reference TRBV30 and TRBJ1-5, the full variable domain is SQTIHQWPATLVQPVGSPLSLECTVEGTSNPNLYWYRQAAGRGLQLLFYSVGIGQISSEVPQNLSASRPQDRQFILSSKKLLLSDSGFYLCAWSPGSNQPQHFGDGTRLSIL.